Listed here are 15 T cell receptor beta chains from one sample, sequenced in a study of OX40 agonist ivuxolimab in advanced cancers. TCRdb's table, derived via immunoSEQ multiplex PCR, lists solely in-frame clones and lacks some. The sample gives roughly 40,000 clones, roughly 92% of which show up once; roughly 15% is in the top ten. Sequences were derived from CD4+ or CD8+ T cells sorted from blood, sampled in a trial of the OX40 agonist ivuxolimab. The origin of the receptors is an adult with an advanced solid tumor such as melanoma, head and neck, liver or kidney cancer.

The chain uses TRBV9 and TRBJ2-7; tentatively, D is TRBD1 (6 bases). Trimming stripped 3 bases from V and 0 bases from J, with 16 bases between. Germline V gene data show CDR1 as SGDLS and CDR2 as YYNGEE. This CDR3 region has 16 residues. CDR3 sequence: CASSGRSGESSYEQYF. The CDR3 coding sequence is TGTGCCAGCAGCGGACGATCAGGGGAGTCCTCCTACGAGCAGTACTTC.

V gene TRBV6-5 combines with J gene TRBJ1-4, with a possible D match to TRBD1 (5 bases). Germline V gene data show CDR1 as MNHEY and CDR2 as SVGAGI. CDR3 length equals 13 residues. Trimming shortened V by 5 bases and J by 4 bases, and 8 bases separated the two germline ends. This chain's CDR3 is CASSDRFNEKLFF. The DNA for the CDR3 is TGTGCCAGCAGTGACAGATTTAATGAAAAACTGTTTTTT.

The chain links TRBV27 to TRBJ2-1; 11 bases are a match to TRBD2. The CDR3 has 15 residues. In germline, CDR1 is MNHEY, CDR2 SMNVEV (reference sequence). The V and J ends lost 6 bases and 4 bases, in that order; junction bases with no gene match: 5. For the CDR3, the DNA is TGTGCCAGCAGATACGGGACTAGCGGTTACAATGAGCAGTTCTTC. Its translation: CASRYGTSGYNEQFF.

The gene calls are TRBV7-9 and TRBJ2-5, with D possibly matching TRBD2 (6 bases). Trimming shortened V by 8 bases and J by 4 bases, and 14 bases separated the two germline ends. Germline loops: CDR1 SEHNR, CDR2 FQNEAQ (reference sequence). This CDR3 region has 13 residues. The CDR3 region has the DNA TGTGCCAGCTGGTCCGGGGGAGGAGAGACCCAGTACTTC. It is translated as CASWSGGGETQYF.

The V call is TRBV7-3, the J call TRBJ1-5; D not resolved. Trimming shortened V by 5 bases and J by 6 bases, and 8 bases separated the two germline ends. Per germline, CDR1 SGHTA and CDR2 FQGTGA. CDR3 length: 12 amino acids. DNA for the CDR3: TGTGCCAGCAGCCCCTTCATTCAGCCCCAGCATTTT. It specifies CASSPFIQPQHF.

The chain links TRBV6-7 to TRBJ2-7, with unresolved D. TRBV6-7 is assigned to the ORF class and has an uncertain function. With 5 bases removed from V and 7 bases from J, the gap between germline ends came to 18 bases. The CDR3 has 14 amino acids. The CDR3 DNA is TGTGCCAGCAGTGACGGCTACCGAGGAGAAGAGCAGTACTTC. Translation gives CASSDGYRGEEQYF.

The gene calls are TRBV4-1 and TRBJ2-3; D unresolved. The CDR3 totals 15 residues. Germline-derived CDR1 and CDR2 are MGHRA and YSYEKL. Trimming cost V 0 bases and J 1 base, with 8 bases left between them. CDR3 in DNA: TGCGCCAGCAGCCAAGAAAATAGGGGCACAGATACGCAGTATTTT. Its protein product is CASSQENRGTDTQYF.

The genes are TRBV28 and TRBJ2-1, with TRBD2 matching 11 bases. V shed 2 bases and J 7 bases; nucleotides not matched to a gene: 10. The CDR3 is made up of 17 amino acids. Germline V gives CDR1 MDHEN, CDR2 SYDVKM. CDR3 amino acids: CASSLLPGLAEENEQFF. The DNA for the CDR3 is TGTGCCAGCAGTTTACTACCGGGACTAGCGGAGGAGAATGAGCAGTTCTTC.

The rearrangement joins TRBV11-3 to TRBJ1-4; weak D call: TRBD1 (5 bases). This CDR3 is built from 13 residues. Germline V gene lookup returns CDR1 SGHNT and CDR2 YENEEA. V was pared by 4 bases and J by 12 bases, with 15 bases between. CDR3 amino acids: CASSSSRAGELFF. For the CDR3, the DNA is TGTGCCAGCAGCTCAAGCAGGGCGGGTGAACTGTTTTTT.

This sequence joins TRBV6-4 and TRBJ2-3, with 8 bases fitting TRBD2. The CDR3 runs 16 residues. Per the germline V gene, CDR1 is MRHNA and CDR2 is SNTAGT. Trimming removed 3 bases from V and 4 bases from J; junction bases left unmatched: 9. DNA of the CDR3: TGTGCCAGCAGTGAAGGAGCGGGAGACGGTTCAGATACGCAGTATTTT. The encoded protein is CASSEGAGDGSDTQYF.

J is TRBJ1-5 and V is TRBV28; D possibly corresponds to TRBD1 (6 bases). Per germline, CDR1 MDHEN and CDR2 SYDVKM. CDR3 length: 18 residues. V lost 7 bases and J lost 0, with 22 bases in between. The chain's CDR3 is CASTSPRAGDYSNQPQHF. In nucleotides, the CDR3 is TGTGCCAGCACCTCTCCTAGGGCAGGGGACTATAGCAATCAGCCCCAGCATTTT.

The chain joins TRBV9 to TRBJ2-1, with D possibly TRBD1 on 5 matching bases. The CDR3 is 14 residues long. The ends were cut back, 0 bases at V and 7 bases at J, with 11 bases in the middle. The germline V gene encodes CDR1 SGDLS and CDR2 YYNGEE. CDR3 protein: CASSVDLGANEQFF. For the CDR3, the DNA is TGTGCCAGCAGCGTAGACTTAGGGGCGAATGAGCAGTTCTTC.

This chain uses TRBV27 with TRBJ2-1; D uncertain. Trimming cost V 2 bases and J 9 bases, with 5 bases left between them. The germline gives CDR1 MNHEY, CDR2 SMNVEV (reference sequence). This CDR3 has 11 amino acids. This CDR3 reads CASSLEREQFF. For the CDR3, the DNA is TGTGCCAGCAGTTTAGAGCGTGAGCAGTTCTTC.

This chain joins TRBV11-3 and TRBJ2-2; D is unresolved. V lost 5 bases to trimming and J lost 6 bases, with 4 bases between them. In germline, CDR1 is SGHNT, CDR2 YENEEA. CDR3 length: 11 residues. In nucleotides, the CDR3 is TGTGCCAGCAGCGGATCCGGGGAGCTGTTTTTT. Its translation: CASSGSGELFF. Supplemented by reference TRBV11-3 and TRBJ2-2, the full variable domain reads EAGVVQSPRYKIIEKKQPVAFWCNPISGHNTLYWYLQNLGQGPELLIRYENEEAVDDSQLPKDRFSAERLKGVDSTLKIQPAELGDSAVYLCASSGSGELFFGEGSRLTVL.

The chain uses TRBV28 and TRBJ1-6; 9 bases agree with TRBD1. The germline V gene has CDR1 MDHEN and CDR2 SYDVKM. This CDR3 contains 14 residues. The V segment lost 5 bases and the J segment 9 bases; nucleotides outside the gene matches: 5. CDR3 loop: CASSLGQGGSPLHF. In nucleotides, the CDR3 is TGTGCCAGCAGTCTGGGACAGGGAGGTTCACCCCTCCACTTT.